Listed below are T cell receptor beta chains from one sample, sequenced in a study of identical twins. TCRdb processed the 5' RACE reads anew with MiXCR; each CDR3 protein has one entry. In the table there are about 220,000 distinct CDR3 sequences, roughly 10% of which are singletons. The sequenced material came from memory (CD45RO+) T cells sorted from blood. These receptors originate from a woman between 18 and 29 years old in good health. CDR3s include the opening cysteine and the closing phenylalanine or tryptophan. The order of the fields is D gene, V gene, CDR3 length, clone size, J gene, CDR3 protein, CDR3 DNA. D genes are given only for firm matches. The listing skips clone size in some rows; elsewhere it reads once, few, many or a size class.

d_call: .; v_call: TRBV12-3/TRBV12-4; cdr3_length: 18; clone_size: few; j_call: TRBJ2-1; cdr3_aa: CASSLDWGGAGHYNEQFF; cdr3_nt: TGTGCCAGCAGTTTAGATTGGGGGGGCGCGGGTCACTACAATGAGCAGTTCTTC
d_call: TRBD2; v_call: TRBV12-3/TRBV12-4; cdr3_length: 15; clone_size: many; j_call: TRBJ2-3; cdr3_aa: CASSRTSGGANTQYF; cdr3_nt: TGTGCCAGCAGTCGGACTAGCGGGGGGGCAAATACGCAGTATTTT
d_call: .; v_call: TRBV12-3/TRBV12-4; cdr3_length: 14; clone_size: .; j_call: TRBJ2-7; cdr3_aa: CASSLASRSDEQYF; cdr3_nt: TGTGCCAGCAGTTTAGCCTCCCGGAGCGACGAGCAGTACTTC
d_call: TRBD2; v_call: TRBV12-3/TRBV12-4; cdr3_length: 15; clone_size: .; j_call: TRBJ2-1; cdr3_aa: CASSLWTSGRLEQFF; cdr3_nt: TGTGCCAGCAGTTTATGGACTAGCGGGAGACTTGAGCAGTTCTTC
d_call: .; v_call: TRBV4-2; cdr3_length: 15; clone_size: many; j_call: TRBJ2-5; cdr3_aa: CASSQGLGGGETQYF; cdr3_nt: TGTGCCAGCAGCCAAGGCTTAGGCGGAGGAGAGACCCAGTACTTC
d_call: TRBD1; v_call: TRBV20-1; cdr3_length: 14; clone_size: .; j_call: TRBJ1-4; cdr3_aa: CSASRDRGREKLFF; cdr3_nt: TGCAGTGCTAGTCGGGACAGGGGACGTGAAAAACTGTTTTTT
d_call: TRBD2; v_call: TRBV6-4; cdr3_length: 15; clone_size: few; j_call: TRBJ2-1; cdr3_aa: CASKLREGGVYEQFF; cdr3_nt: TGTGCCAGCAAGCTGCGGGAGGGTGGTGTTTATGAGCAGTTCTTC
d_call: TRBD2; v_call: TRBV28; cdr3_length: 15; clone_size: few; j_call: TRBJ2-7; cdr3_aa: CASSSPAGGSYEQYF; cdr3_nt: TGTGCCAGCAGTTCACCGGCGGGGGGATCCTACGAGCAGTACTTC
d_call: TRBD1; v_call: TRBV7-6; cdr3_length: 12; clone_size: many; j_call: TRBJ2-7; cdr3_aa: CASGTASYEQYF; cdr3_nt: TGTGCCAGCGGGACAGCTTCCTACGAGCAGTACTTC
d_call: .; v_call: TRBV18; cdr3_length: 13; clone_size: few; j_call: TRBJ2-7; cdr3_aa: CASSPLWGNEQYF; cdr3_nt: TGTGCCAGCTCACCCCTATGGGGAAACGAGCAGTACTTC
d_call: .; v_call: TRBV7-9; cdr3_length: 16; clone_size: few; j_call: TRBJ2-3; cdr3_aa: CASSLGAAASTDTQYF; cdr3_nt: TGTGCCAGCAGCTTAGGGGCGGCGGCTAGCACAGATACGCAGTATTTT
d_call: TRBD2; v_call: TRBV10-3; cdr3_length: 16; clone_size: .; j_call: TRBJ2-3; cdr3_aa: CAISEITGGGTDTQYF; cdr3_nt: TGTGCCATCAGTGAGATCACGGGAGGCGGGACAGATACGCAGTATTTT
d_call: TRBD2; v_call: TRBV3-1; cdr3_length: 17; clone_size: few; j_call: TRBJ2-3; cdr3_aa: CASSRTGWAGGTDTQYF; cdr3_nt: TGTGCCAGCAGCCGGACCGGATGGGCGGGAGGCACAGATACGCAGTATTTT
d_call: TRBD2; v_call: TRBV11-1; cdr3_length: 18; clone_size: .; j_call: TRBJ2-1; cdr3_aa: CASSLWAGAGGVGNEQFF; cdr3_nt: TGTGCCAGCAGCCTATGGGCCGGGGCGGGAGGGGTCGGCAATGAGCAGTTCTTC
d_call: .; v_call: TRBV12-3/TRBV12-4; cdr3_length: 15; clone_size: many; j_call: TRBJ2-2; cdr3_aa: CASSFRRRESGELFF; cdr3_nt: TGTGCCAGCAGTTTTCGGCGGAGGGAGAGCGGGGAGCTGTTTTTT
d_call: TRBD2; v_call: TRBV2; cdr3_length: 12; clone_size: .; j_call: TRBJ2-3; cdr3_aa: CASSLSGGAWYF; cdr3_nt: TGTGCCAGCAGTCTTAGCGGGGGGGCGTGGTATTTT
d_call: TRBD2; v_call: TRBV5-5; cdr3_length: 14; clone_size: few; j_call: TRBJ2-3; cdr3_aa: CASSLAGGEDTQYF; cdr3_nt: TGTGCCAGCAGCTTGGCCGGGGGGGAGGATACGCAGTATTTT
d_call: TRBD2; v_call: TRBV24-1; cdr3_length: 16; clone_size: .; j_call: TRBJ2-1; cdr3_aa: CATSASTGTSYNEQFF; cdr3_nt: TGTGCCACCAGTGCCAGTACCGGGACTAGCTACAATGAGCAGTTCTTC